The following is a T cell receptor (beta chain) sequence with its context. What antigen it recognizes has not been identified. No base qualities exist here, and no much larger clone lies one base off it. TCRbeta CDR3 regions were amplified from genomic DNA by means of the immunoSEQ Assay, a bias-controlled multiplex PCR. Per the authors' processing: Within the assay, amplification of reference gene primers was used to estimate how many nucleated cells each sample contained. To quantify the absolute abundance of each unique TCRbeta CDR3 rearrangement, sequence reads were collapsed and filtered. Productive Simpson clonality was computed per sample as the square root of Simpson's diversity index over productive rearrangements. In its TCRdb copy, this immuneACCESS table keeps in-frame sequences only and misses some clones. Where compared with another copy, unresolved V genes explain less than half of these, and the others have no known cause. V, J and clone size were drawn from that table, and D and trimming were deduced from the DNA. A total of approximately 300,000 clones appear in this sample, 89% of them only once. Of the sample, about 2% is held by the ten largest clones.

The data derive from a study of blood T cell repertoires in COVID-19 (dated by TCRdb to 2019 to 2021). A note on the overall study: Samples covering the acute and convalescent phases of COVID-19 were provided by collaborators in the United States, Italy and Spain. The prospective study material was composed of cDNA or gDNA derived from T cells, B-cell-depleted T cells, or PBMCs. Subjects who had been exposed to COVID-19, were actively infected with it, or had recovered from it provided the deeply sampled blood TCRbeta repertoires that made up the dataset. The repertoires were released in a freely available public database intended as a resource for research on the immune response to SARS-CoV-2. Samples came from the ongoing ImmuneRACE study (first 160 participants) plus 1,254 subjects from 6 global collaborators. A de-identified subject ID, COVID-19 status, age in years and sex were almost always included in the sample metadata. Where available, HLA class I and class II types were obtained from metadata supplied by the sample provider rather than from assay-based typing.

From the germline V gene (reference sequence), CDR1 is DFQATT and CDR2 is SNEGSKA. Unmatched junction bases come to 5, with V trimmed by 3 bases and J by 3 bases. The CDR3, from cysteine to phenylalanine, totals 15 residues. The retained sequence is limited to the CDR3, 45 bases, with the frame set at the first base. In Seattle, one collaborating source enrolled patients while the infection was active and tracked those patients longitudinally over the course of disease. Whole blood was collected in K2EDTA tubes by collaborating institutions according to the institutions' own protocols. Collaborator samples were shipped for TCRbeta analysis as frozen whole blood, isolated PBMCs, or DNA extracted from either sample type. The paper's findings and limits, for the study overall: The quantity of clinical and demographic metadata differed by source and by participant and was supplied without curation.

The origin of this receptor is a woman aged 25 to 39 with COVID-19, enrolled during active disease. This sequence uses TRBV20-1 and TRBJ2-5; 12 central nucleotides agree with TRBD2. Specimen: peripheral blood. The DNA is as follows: TGCAGTGCTAGTTCGCCTAGCGGGGGGGAAGAGACCCAGTACTTC. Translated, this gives CSASSPSGGEETQYF.